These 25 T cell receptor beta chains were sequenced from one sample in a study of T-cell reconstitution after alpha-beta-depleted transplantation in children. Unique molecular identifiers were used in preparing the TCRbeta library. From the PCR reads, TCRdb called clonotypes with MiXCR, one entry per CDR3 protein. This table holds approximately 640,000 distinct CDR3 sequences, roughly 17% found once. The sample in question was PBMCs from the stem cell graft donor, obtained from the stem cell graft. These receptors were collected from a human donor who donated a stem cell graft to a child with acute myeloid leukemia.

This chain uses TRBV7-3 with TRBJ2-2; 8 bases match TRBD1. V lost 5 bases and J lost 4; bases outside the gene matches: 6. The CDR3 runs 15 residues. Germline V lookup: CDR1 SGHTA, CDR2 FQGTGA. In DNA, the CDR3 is TGTGCCAGCAGCCCTACAGGGGGAAGCACCGGGGAGCTGTTTTTT. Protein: CASSPTGGSTGELFF.

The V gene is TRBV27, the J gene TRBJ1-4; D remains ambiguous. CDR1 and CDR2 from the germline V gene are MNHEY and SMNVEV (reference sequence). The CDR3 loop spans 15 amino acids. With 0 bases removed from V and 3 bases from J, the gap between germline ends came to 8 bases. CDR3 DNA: TGTGCCAGCAGTTTATCTGGTTGGTCTAATGAAAAACTGTTTTTT. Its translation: CASSLSGWSNEKLFF.

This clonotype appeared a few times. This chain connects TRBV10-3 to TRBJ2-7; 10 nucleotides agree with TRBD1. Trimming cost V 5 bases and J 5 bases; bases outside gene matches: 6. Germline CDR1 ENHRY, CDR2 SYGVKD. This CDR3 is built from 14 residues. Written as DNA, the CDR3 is TGTGCCATCAGTCCGGGACAGGGGACCGACGAGCAGTACTTC. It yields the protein CAISPGQGTDEQYF.

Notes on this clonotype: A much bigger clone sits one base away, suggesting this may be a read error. The CDR3 loop is CSARVQGTYEQYF. The CDR3 nucleotides read TGCAGTGCTAGAGTACAGGGTACCTACGAGCAGTACTTC. This chain uses TRBV20-1 with TRBJ2-7; D might be TRBD1 (6 bases). This CDR3 spans 13 amino acids. The V and J ends lost 1 base and 2 bases respectively, with 9 bases between them. Germline-derived CDR1 and CDR2 are DFQATT and SNEGSKA (reference sequence).

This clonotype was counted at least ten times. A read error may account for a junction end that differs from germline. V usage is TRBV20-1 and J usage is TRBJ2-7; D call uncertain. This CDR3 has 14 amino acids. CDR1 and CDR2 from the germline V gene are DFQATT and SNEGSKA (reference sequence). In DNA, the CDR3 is TGCAGTGTTAGACCGGCCGGCACGATGAGGGAGCAGTACTTC. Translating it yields CSVRPAGTMREQYF.

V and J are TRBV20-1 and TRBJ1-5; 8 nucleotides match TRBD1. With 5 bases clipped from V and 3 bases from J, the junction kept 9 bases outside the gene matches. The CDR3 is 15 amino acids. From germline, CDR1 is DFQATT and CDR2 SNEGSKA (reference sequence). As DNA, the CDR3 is TGCAGTGCTTCACAGGGGGTCAGAGACAATCAGCCCCAGCATTTT. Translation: CSASQGVRDNQPQHF.

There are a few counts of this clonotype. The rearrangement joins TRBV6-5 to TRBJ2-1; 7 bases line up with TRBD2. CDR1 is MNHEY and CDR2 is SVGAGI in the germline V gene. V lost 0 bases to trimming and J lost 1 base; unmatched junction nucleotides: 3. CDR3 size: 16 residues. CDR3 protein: CASSYSLAESYNEQFF. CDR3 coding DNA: TGTGCCAGCAGTTACTCCCTAGCGGAATCCTACAATGAGCAGTTCTTC.

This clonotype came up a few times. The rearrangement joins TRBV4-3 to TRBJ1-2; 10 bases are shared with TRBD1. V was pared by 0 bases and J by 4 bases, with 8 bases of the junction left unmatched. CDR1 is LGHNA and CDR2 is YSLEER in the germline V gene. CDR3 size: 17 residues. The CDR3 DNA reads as TGCGCCAGCAGCCAAGATGAGGGGGACAGGGGTCTCTATGGCTACACCTTC. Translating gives CASSQDEGDRGLYGYTF.

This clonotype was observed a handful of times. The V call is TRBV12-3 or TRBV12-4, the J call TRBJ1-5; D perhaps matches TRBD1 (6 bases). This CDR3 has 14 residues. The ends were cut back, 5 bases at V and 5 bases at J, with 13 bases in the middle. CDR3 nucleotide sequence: TGTGCCAGCAGTACAGACAGGTCCTATCAGCCCCAGCATTTT. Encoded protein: CASSTDRSYQPQHF.

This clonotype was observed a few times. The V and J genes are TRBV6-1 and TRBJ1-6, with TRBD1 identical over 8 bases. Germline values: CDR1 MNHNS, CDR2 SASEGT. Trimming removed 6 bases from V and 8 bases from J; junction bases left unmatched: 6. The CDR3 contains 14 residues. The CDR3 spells CASRPDRGDSPLHF. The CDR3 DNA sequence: TGTGCCAGCAGACCCGACAGGGGAGATTCACCCCTCCACTTT.

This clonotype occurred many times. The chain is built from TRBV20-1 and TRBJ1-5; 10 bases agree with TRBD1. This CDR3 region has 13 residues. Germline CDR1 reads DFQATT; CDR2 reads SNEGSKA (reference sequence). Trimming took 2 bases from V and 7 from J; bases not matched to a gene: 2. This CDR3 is CSARPTGGQPQHF. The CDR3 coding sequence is TGCAGTGCTAGACCGACAGGGGGCCAGCCCCAGCATTTT.

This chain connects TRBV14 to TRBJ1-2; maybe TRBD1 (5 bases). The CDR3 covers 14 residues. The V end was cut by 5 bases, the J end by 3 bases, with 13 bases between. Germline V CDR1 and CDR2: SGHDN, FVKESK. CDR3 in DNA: TGTGCCAGCAGCTTCAAGGGGTCAGACTATGGCTACACCTTC. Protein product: CASSFKGSDYGYTF.

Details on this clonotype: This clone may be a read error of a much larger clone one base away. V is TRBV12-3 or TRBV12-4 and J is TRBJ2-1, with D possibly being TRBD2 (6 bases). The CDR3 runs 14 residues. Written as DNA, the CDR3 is TGTGCCAGCAGTTTCGGGCGGGAATACAATAAGCAGTTCTTC. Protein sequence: CASSFGREYNKQFF.

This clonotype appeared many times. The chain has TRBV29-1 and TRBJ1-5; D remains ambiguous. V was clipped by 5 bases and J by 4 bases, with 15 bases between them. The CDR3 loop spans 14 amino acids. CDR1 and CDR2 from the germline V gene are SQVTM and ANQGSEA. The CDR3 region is CSVKGSNPNQPQHF. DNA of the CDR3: TGCAGCGTTAAAGGCTCGAACCCGAATCAGCCCCAGCATTTT.

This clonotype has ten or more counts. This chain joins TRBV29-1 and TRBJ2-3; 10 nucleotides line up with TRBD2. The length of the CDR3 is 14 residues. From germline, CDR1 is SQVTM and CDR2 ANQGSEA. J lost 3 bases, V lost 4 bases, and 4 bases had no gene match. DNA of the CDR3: TGCAGCGTTGCACTAGCGGGGTGGACAGATACGCAGTATTTT. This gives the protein CSVALAGWTDTQYF.

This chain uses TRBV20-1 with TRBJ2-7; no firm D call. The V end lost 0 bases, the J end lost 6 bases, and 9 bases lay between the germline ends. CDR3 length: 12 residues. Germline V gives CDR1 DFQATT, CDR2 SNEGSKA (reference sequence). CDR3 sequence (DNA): TGCAGTGCTAGAGATGGGTTCTCCGAGCAGTACTTC. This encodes CSARDGFSEQYF.

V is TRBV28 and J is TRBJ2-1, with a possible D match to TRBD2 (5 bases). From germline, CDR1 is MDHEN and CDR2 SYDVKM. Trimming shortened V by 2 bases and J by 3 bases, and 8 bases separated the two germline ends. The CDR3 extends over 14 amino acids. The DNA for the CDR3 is TGTGCCAGCAGTTTAGAAGCGGACTACAATGAGCAGTTCTTC. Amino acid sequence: CASSLEADYNEQFF. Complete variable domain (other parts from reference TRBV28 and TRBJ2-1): DVKVTQSSRYLVKRTGEKVFLECVQDMDHENMFWYRQDPGLGLRLIYFSYDVKMKEKGDIPEGYSVSREKKERFSLILESASTNQTSMYLCASSLEADYNEQFFGPGTRLTVL.

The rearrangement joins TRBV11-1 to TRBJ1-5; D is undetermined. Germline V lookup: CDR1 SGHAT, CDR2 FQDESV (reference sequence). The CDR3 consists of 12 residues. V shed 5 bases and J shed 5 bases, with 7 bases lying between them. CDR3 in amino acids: CASSTRDQPQHF. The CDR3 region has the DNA TGTGCCAGCAGCACGAGAGATCAGCCCCAGCATTTT.

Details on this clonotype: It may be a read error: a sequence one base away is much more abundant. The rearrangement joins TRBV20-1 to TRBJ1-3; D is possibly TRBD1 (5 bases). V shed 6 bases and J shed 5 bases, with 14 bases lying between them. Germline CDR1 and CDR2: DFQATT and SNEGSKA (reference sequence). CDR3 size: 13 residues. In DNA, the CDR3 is TGCAGTGCCACGGGACCTTCTAGAAACACCATATATTTT. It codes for CSATGPSRNTIYF.

The CDR3 region is CASSLVTGSVITEAFF. DNA for the CDR3: TGCGCCAGCAGCTTGGTAACGGGAAGCGTAATCACTGAAGCTTTCTTT. The V and J genes are TRBV5-1 and TRBJ1-1; D gene unclear. Germline-derived CDR1 and CDR2 are SGHRS and YFSETQ. This CDR3 comprises 16 residues. V was shortened by 0 bases and J by 4 bases, with 16 bases between the two germline ends.

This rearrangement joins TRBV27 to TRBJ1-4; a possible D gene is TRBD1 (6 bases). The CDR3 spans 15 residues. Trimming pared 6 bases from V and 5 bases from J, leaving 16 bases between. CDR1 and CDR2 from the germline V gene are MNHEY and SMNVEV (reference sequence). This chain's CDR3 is CASSPRQAANEKLFF. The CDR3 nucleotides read TGTGCCAGCAGCCCACGACAGGCCGCCAATGAAAAACTGTTTTTT.

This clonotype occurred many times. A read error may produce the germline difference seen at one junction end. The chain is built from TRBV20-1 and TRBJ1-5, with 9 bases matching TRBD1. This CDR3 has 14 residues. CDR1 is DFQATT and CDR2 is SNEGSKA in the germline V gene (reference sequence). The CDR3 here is CSASMDRGNQPQHF. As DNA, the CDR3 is TGCAGTGCTAGTATGGACAGGGGCAACCAGCCCCAGCATTTT.

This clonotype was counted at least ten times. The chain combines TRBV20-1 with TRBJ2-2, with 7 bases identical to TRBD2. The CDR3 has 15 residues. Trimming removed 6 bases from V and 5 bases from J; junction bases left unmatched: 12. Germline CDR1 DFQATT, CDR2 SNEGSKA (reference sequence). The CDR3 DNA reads TGCAGTGCACCCTTTCCTAGCGGCGCAACCGGGGAGCTGTTTTTT. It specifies CSAPFPSGATGELFF.

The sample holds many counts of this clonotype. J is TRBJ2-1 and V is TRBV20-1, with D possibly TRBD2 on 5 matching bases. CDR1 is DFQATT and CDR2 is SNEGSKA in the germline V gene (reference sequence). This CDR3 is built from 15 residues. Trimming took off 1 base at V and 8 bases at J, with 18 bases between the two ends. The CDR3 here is CSARAKTNRRDEQFF. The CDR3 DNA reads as TGCAGTGCTAGAGCCAAGACTAACAGAAGGGATGAGCAGTTCTTC.

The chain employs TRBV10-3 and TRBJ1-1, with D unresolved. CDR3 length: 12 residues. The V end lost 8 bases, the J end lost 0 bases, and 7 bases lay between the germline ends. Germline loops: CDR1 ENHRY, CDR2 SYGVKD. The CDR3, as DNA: TGTGCCATCGCAGGCCTGAACACTGAAGCTTTCTTT. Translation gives CAIAGLNTEAFF.